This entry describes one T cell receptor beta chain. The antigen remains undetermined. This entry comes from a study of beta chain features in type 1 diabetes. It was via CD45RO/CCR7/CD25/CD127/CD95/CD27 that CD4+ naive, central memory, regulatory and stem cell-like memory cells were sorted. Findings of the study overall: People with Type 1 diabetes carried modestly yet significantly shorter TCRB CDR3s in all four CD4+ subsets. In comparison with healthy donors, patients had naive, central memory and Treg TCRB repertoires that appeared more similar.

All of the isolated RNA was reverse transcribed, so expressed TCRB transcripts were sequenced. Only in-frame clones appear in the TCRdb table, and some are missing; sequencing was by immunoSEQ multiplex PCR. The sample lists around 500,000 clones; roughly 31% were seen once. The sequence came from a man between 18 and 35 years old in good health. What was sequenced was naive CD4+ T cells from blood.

The CDR3, as DNA: TGTGCCAGCAGTTACTTCATCGATGCGGCAACCTACGAGCAGTACTTC. Amino acids: CASSYFIDAATYEQYF. V and J are TRBV6-6 and TRBJ2-7; D is ambiguous. The CDR3 length is 16 residues. V gave up 1 base and J gave up 2 bases, with 15 bases separating them. From germline, CDR1 is MNHNY and CDR2 SVGAGI (reference sequence).